The 9 T cell receptor beta chains reported below all come from one sample, sequenced in a study of cytomegalovirus exposure and HLA in healthy donors. In the PCR, 60 Vbeta and 13 Jbeta primers were used. Produced via immunoSEQ multiplex PCR; TCRdb's table is partial and in-frame only. This sample has approximately 150,000 clones; 80% occur once, and the top ten carry around 15%. The sequencing input was PBMCs. These receptor sequences come from a middle-aged woman in good health and CMV-seronegative.

This chain connects TRBV4-2 to TRBJ2-7; 8 nucleotides align to TRBD2. The CDR3 is 13 residues long. The J segment lost 6 bases and the V segment lost 0 bases, leaving 1 base of the junction unmatched. CDR1 and CDR2 (germline): LGHNA, YNFKEQ. Here the CDR3 reads CASSQEAGVEQYF. The CDR3 nucleotides read TGTGCCAGCAGCCAAGAAGCGGGGGTCGAGCAGTACTTC.

The rearrangement uses TRBV5-1 and TRBJ1-4; D ambiguous. The CDR3 runs to 14 residues. CDR1 is SGHRS and CDR2 is YFSETQ in the germline V gene. V shed 4 bases and J shed 3 bases, with 10 bases lying between them. CDR3 amino acids: CASSIPSANEKLFF. The CDR3 DNA sequence: TGCGCCAGCAGCATCCCCAGCGCTAATGAAAAACTGTTTTTT.

This clone was seen only a few times. This sequence joins TRBV4-3 and TRBJ1-3; D unresolved. The CDR3 is made up of 17 amino acids. Trimming stripped 4 bases from V and 3 bases from J, with 19 bases between. Germline assignment: CDR1 LGHNA and CDR2 YSLEER. Here the CDR3 reads CASSPRGQRTYGNTIYF. Written as DNA, the CDR3 is TGCGCCAGCAGCCCCCGAGGCCAGCGAACGTATGGAAACACCATATATTTT.

The chain is built from TRBV7-3 and TRBJ2-2; perhaps TRBD2 as D (7 bases). CDR3 length equals 15 residues. The germline CDR1 and CDR2 sequences are SGHTA and FQGTGA. V was shortened by 5 bases and J by 4 bases, with 14 bases between the two germline ends. The CDR3 spells CASSIQGGGTGELFF. Here the CDR3 DNA reads TGTGCCAGCAGCATACAGGGAGGGGGCACCGGGGAGCTGTTTTTT.

In this sample, this clone turned up a few times. V is TRBV6-1 and J is TRBJ1-2; maybe TRBD1 (6 bases). The CDR3 spans 14 residues. Germline V gives CDR1 MNHNS, CDR2 SASEGT. The germline V and J ends were trimmed by 2 bases and 7 bases, with 14 bases remaining between them. The CDR3 loop is CASSERTERPGYTF. The CDR3 nucleotides are TGTGCCAGCAGTGAAAGGACAGAACGTCCTGGCTACACCTTC.

The V call is TRBV29-1, the J call TRBJ1-5; 7 nucleotides match TRBD1. The germline gives CDR1 SQVTM, CDR2 ANQGSEA. Germline trimming cut 6 bases from V and 0 bases from J; bases unmatched to any gene: 11. The CDR3 extends over 16 amino acids. CDR3 amino acids: CSVPTTGAYSNQPQHF. CDR3 nucleotides: TGCAGCGTACCGACTACAGGGGCCTATAGCAATCAGCCCCAGCATTTT.

The chain couples TRBV27 to TRBJ1-4; D is unclear. This CDR3 region has 15 residues. CDR1 is MNHEY, CDR2 SMNVEV, per germline (reference sequence). V was trimmed by 5 bases and J by 0 bases, leaving 10 bases between them. CDR3 DNA sequence: TGTGCCAGCAGTCTTCACCCGGCAACTAATGAAAAACTGTTTTTT. Translation gives CASSLHPATNEKLFF.

This rearrangement joins TRBV7-9 to TRBJ2-5; 7 bases are shared with TRBD2. This CDR3 spans 13 amino acids. The germline V gene encodes CDR1 SEHNR and CDR2 FQNEAQ (reference sequence). J lost 5 bases, V lost 2 bases, and 2 bases had no gene match. For the CDR3, the DNA is TGTGCCAGCAGCTTAAGTAGCGGGGAGACCCAGTACTTC. This codes for CASSLSSGETQYF.

This clone was observed once. The chain is built from TRBV5-1 and TRBJ2-1; 10 bases agree with TRBD1. Trimming took 5 bases from V and 8 from J; bases not matched to a gene: 13. Germline V gene data show CDR1 as SGHRS and CDR2 as YFSETQ. CDR3 length equals 16 residues. The CDR3: CASSPKPGQGFHEQFF. The DNA of the CDR3 is TGCGCCAGCAGTCCTAAGCCGGGACAGGGGTTTCATGAGCAGTTCTTC.